These T cell receptor beta chains were read from a single sample in a study of CDR3 diversity in severe acne. MiXCR, applied by TCRdb to the PCR reads, yields one record per CDR3 protein. The data hold more than 85,000 distinct CDR3 sequences, with approximately 52% observed a single time. The sequencing input was blood. Source of these receptors: a male donor in good health, serving as a control. CDR3s include the opening cysteine and the closing phenylalanine or tryptophan. Fields, in order: D gene, clone size, J gene, V gene, CDR3 DNA, CDR3 protein. The D gene is left open where the match is weak. The size field is filled for only some rows; it gives once, few, many or a size class.

>TRBD1|medium-sized|TRBJ1-1|TRBV20-1
TGCAGTGCCACGACAGGGACCAACACTGAAGCTTTCTTT
CSATTGTNTEAFF
>.|.|TRBJ2-7|TRBV2
TGTGCCAGCAAAGCAACAGCCATGCGGGAGCAGTACTTC
CASKATAMREQYF
>.|many|TRBJ2-3|TRBV30
TGTGCCTGGAGTGGGGTGCGAGATACGCAGTATTTT
CAWSGVRDTQYF
>TRBD2|few|TRBJ2-3|TRBV20-1
TGCAGTGCTAGTAAACTAGCGGGTCCCACAGATACGCAGTATTTT
CSASKLAGPTDTQYF
>.|.|TRBJ2-6|TRBV6-6
TGTGCCAGCAGTTATCTCTTGACGAACACTGAAGCTTTC
CASSYLLTNTEAF
>.|many|TRBJ1-3|TRBV18
TGTGCCAGCTCACCCTCGGCAGGGGACAGAAACACCATATATTTT
CASSPSAGDRNTIYF
>.|few|TRBJ1-3|TRBV20-1
TGCAGTGCTACACAGGGACGGAACTCTGGAAACACCATATATTTT
CSATQGRNSGNTIYF
>TRBD1|few|TRBJ1-2|TRBV25-1
TGTGCCAGCTACACAGGGGGAGGCTACACCTTC
CASYTGGGYTF
>.|many|TRBJ1-4|TRBV6-5
TGTGCCAGCAGCCGTAATGAAAAACTGTTTTTT
CASSRNEKLFF
>.|.|TRBJ2-1|TRBV27
TGTGCCAGCAGCGCCTTAGCGGCCGACCGGAGGTTCTTC
CASSALAADRRFF
>TRBD2|.|TRBJ2-5|TRBV20-1
TGCAGTGCTTCCCGGACTAGCGGACAAGAGACCCAGTACTTC
CSASRTSGQETQYF
>.|many|TRBJ1-3|TRBV4-1
TGCGCCAGCAGCCAAGAAAAGCTCGTGGACTCTGGAAACACCATATATTTT
CASSQEKLVDSGNTIYF
>TRBD1|.|TRBJ2-7|TRBV10-3
TGTGCCAGCAGGACAGGGGGCTCCGAGCAGTACTTC
CASRTGGSEQYF
>TRBD1|.|TRBJ1-1|TRBV9
TGTGCCAGCAGCCCTCAGGGGGCTCACACTGAAGCTTTCTTT
CASSPQGAHTEAFF
>.|.|TRBJ2-1|TRBV7-3
TGTGCCAGCAGCTTAGCGGAGGGACTTTACAATGAGCAGTTCTTC
CASSLAEGLYNEQFF
>TRBD2|.|TRBJ2-6|TRBV7-9
TGTGCCAGCAGCCGGGCACTAGCGGTTTCCGGGGCCAACGTCCTGACTTTC
CASSRALAVSGANVLTF
>.|.|TRBJ2-1|TRBV27
TGTGCCAGCACTCCATCGGGGAGCTCCCACAATGAGCAGTTCTTC
CASTPSGSSHNEQFF
>.|.|TRBJ1-1|TRBV18
TGTGCCAGCTCACCTGGGGCGAACACTGAAGCTTTCTTT
CASSPGANTEAFF
>TRBD1|.|TRBJ2-5|TRBV7-8
TGTGCCAGCAGCTTAGGGTATCGGAGGACAGGACCCGAAAAGGAGACCCAGTACTTC
CASSLGYRRTGPEKETQYF
>TRBD1|.|TRBJ2-1|TRBV19
TGTGCCAGTAATCGTGAACGGGGGACAGGGAGGGTAGGTGAGCAGTTCTTC
CASNRERGTGRVGEQFF
>.|.|TRBJ2-3|TRBV2
TGTGCCAGCAGTGGGGCAGATACGCAGTATTTT
CASSGADTQYF
>.|.|TRBJ1-5|TRBV12-3/TRBV12-4
TGTGCCAGCAGGGGGGGCGGGTTTCGAAATCAGCCCCAGCATTTT
CASRGGGFRNQPQHF
>.|.|TRBJ2-7|TRBV6-6
TGTGCCAGCAGCTTGGGGGCCCACTACGAGCAGTACTTC
CASSLGAHYEQYF
>.|.|TRBJ1-4|TRBV7-9
TGTGCCAGCAGCTTAGCCCGGACAGCCAATGAAAAACTGTTTTTT
CASSLARTANEKLFF
>.|few|TRBJ1-1|TRBV7-9
TGTGCCAGCAGACCCCCCCGAACGGTGAACACTGAAGCTTTCTTT
CASRPPRTVNTEAFF
>TRBD1|many|TRBJ2-2|TRBV20-1
TGCAGTGCTTGGGACAGACAAGGGGGCACCGGGGAGCTGTTTTTT
CSAWDRQGGTGELFF
>TRBD1|.|TRBJ1-1|TRBV9
TGTGCCAGCAGCGTATCAGGGGGCACTGAAGCTTTCTTT
CASSVSGGTEAFF
>.|.|TRBJ1-3|TRBV5-8
TGTGCCAACAGCTTCTTACTGACAGCGGGCTACACCATATATTTT
CANSFLLTAGYTIYF
>TRBD1|few|TRBJ1-1|TRBV3-1
TGTGCCAGCAGCCAAGGTTCAGGGGGGAGTACTGAAGCTTTCTTT
CASSQGSGGSTEAFF
>.|.|TRBJ2-6|TRBV28
TGTGCCAGCAGTTCGGACAGCAAGGGGGCCAACGTCCTGACTTTC
CASSSDSKGANVLTF
>TRBD2|.|TRBJ2-7|TRBV29-1
TGCAGCGTTGTGGTCCCAGCGGGAGGCGACGAGCAGTACTTC
CSVVVPAGGDEQYF
>.|.|TRBJ1-2|TRBV10-3
TGTGCCATCAGTGACAGGGAATTGGATGGCTACACCTTC
CAISDRELDGYTF
>.|many|TRBJ1-1|TRBV30
TGTGCCTGGAGTCAAACCCCTTATGGCGGCACTGAAGCTTTCTTT
CAWSQTPYGGTEAFF
>TRBD1|.|TRBJ2-7|TRBV2
TGTGCCAGCAAAAAGGAGGGACAGGGTGATTACGAGCAGTACTTC
CASKKEGQGDYEQYF
>TRBD1|many|TRBJ1-1|TRBV27
TGTGCCAGCAGTTCCTCTCCACAGGGGTACACTGAAGCTTTCTTT
CASSSSPQGYTEAFF
>.|many|TRBJ2-5|TRBV7-2
TGTGCCAGCAGCTTAGAGGCCTCAGGGAAGACCCAGTACTTC
CASSLEASGKTQYF
>TRBD2|.|TRBJ2-7|TRBV7-2
TGTGCCAGCAGCCCCTGGACTAGCGGGGGGTACGAGCAGTACTTC
CASSPWTSGGYEQYF